This note documents a single T cell receptor beta chain sequence. No antigen is known for it. Base qualities were left out, and no much larger clone turns up one base away. Receptor amplification or capture employed the immunoSEQ multiplex PCR assay. The clones in this table, taken by TCRdb from immuneACCESS, are in-frame only. Not every clone is retained; where verified, under half of the shortfall comes from an unresolved V gene, and the cause of the rest is unknown. The sample profile shows approximately 70,000 clones; 94% of them were found once. The ten largest clones add up to about 0.13% of the sample. Trimming accounts for 4 bases at V and 0 bases at J, while the number of junction bases matched to no gene is 3. CDR1 and CDR2, per the germline V gene, are SGDLS and YYNGEE. Measured from the cysteine to the phenylalanine, the CDR3 is 15 residues long. The DNA shown is the 45-base CDR3, in frame from base 1.

The sample belongs to a study of T cell changes during pregnancy in multiple sclerosis (dated by TCRdb to about 2019). With respect to the entire study: In women with multiple sclerosis, the researchers looked at how the T cell repertoire shifted as pregnancy progressed.

The TCR originated in a female donor with multiple sclerosis, enrolled in a pregnancy study. The chain joins TRBV9 to TRBJ1-1; the junction holds 10 bases that match TRBD1. This specimen was CD4+ T cells from peripheral blood mononuclear cells, taken after pregnancy. The CDR3 here reads CASSPGQGLNTEAFF. The bases are TGTGCCAGCAGCCCGGGACAGGGGTTGAACACTGAAGCTTTCTTT. This CDR3, with the reference TRBV9 and TRBJ1-1 proteins standing in past its ends, gives the full variable domain DSGVTQTPKHLITATGQRVTLRCSPRSGDLSVYWYQQSLDQGLQFLIQYYNGEERAKGNILERFSAQQFPDLHSELNLSSLELGDSALYFCASSPGQGLNTEAFFGQGTRLTVV.